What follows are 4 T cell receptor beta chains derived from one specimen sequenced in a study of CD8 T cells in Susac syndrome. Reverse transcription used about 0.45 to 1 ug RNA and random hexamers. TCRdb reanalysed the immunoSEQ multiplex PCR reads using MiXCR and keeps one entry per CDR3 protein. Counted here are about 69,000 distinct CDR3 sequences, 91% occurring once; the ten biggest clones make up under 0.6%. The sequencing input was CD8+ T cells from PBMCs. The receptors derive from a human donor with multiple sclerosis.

The CDR3 DNA reads as TGTGCCAGCAGTGATGACAGTCCTTATGGCTACACCTTC. Protein product: CASSDDSPYGYTF. The chain is built from TRBV28 and TRBJ1-2; the D gene is possibly TRBD1 (5 bases). CDR3 length: 13 residues. V dropped 5 bases and J dropped 5 bases, with 12 bases sitting between them. CDR1 is MDHEN and CDR2 is SYDVKM in the germline V gene.

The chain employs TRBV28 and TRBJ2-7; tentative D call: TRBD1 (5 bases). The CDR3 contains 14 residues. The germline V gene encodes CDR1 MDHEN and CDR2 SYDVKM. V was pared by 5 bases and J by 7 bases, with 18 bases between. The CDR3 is CASSDRSATWEQYF. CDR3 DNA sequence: TGTGCCAGCAGTGACAGATCGGCTACTTGGGAGCAGTACTTC.

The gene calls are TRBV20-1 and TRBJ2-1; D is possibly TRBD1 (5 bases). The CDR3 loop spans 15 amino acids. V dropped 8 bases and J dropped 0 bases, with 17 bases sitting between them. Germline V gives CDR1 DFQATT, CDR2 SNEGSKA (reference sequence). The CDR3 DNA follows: TGCAGTTCCTCCTGGGGCCTCAGCTCCTACAATGAGCAGTTCTTC. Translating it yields CSSSWGLSSYNEQFF.

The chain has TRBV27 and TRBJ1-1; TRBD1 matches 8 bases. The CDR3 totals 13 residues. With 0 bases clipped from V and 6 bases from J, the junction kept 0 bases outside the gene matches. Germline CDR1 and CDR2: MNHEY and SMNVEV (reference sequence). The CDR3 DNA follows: TGTGCCAGCAGTTTATCGACAGGGGCTGAAGCTTTCTTT. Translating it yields CASSLSTGAEAFF.